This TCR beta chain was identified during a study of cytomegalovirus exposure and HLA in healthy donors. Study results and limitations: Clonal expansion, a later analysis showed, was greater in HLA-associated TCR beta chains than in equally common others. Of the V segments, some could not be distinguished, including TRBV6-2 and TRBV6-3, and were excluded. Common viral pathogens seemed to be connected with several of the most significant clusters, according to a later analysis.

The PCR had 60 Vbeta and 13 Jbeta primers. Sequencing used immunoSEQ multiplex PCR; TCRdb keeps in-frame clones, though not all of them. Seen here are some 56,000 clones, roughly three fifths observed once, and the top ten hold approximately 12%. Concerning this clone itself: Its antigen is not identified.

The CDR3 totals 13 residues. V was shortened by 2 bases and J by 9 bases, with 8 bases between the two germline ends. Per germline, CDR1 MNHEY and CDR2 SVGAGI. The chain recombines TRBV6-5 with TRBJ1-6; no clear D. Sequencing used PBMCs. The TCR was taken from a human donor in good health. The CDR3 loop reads CASSYVGGSPLHF. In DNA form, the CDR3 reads TGTGCCAGCAGTTACGTAGGAGGTTCACCCCTCCACTTT.